These 20 T cell receptor beta chains share one sample of origin, sequenced in a study of cytomegalovirus exposure and HLA in healthy donors. PCR primers comprised 60 Vbeta and 13 Jbeta primers. Only in-frame clones appear in the TCRdb table, and some are missing; sequencing was by immunoSEQ multiplex PCR. This table has roughly 130,000 clones, roughly 80% appearing once. Sequences were obtained from PBMCs. All receptors come from a girl aged 2 to 10 in good health and CMV-seronegative.

This CDR3 is CASSQLAGETGELFF. The CDR3 DNA follows: TGTGCCAGCAGCCAGCTAGCGGGGGAGACCGGGGAGCTGTTTTTT. The rearrangement uses TRBV2 and TRBJ2-2, with 10 bases matching TRBD2. This CDR3 is built from 15 residues. Germline V CDR1 and CDR2: SNHLY, FYNNEI. Trimming removed 6 bases from V and 5 bases from J; junction bases left unmatched: 6.

CDR3 protein: CASSQARADTQYF. The CDR3 region has the DNA TGCGCCAGCAGCCAGGCGAGGGCAGATACGCAGTATTTT. The rearrangement links TRBV4-1 to TRBJ2-3; D is perhaps TRBD2 (5 bases). The CDR3 has 13 residues. The germline V gene has CDR1 MGHRA and CDR2 YSYEKL. V was trimmed by 3 bases and J by 4 bases, leaving 8 bases between them.

This sequence joins TRBV28 and TRBJ1-2; D is unclear. V was shortened by 6 bases and J by 7 bases, with 15 bases between the two germline ends. This CDR3 has 13 residues. CDR1 MDHEN and CDR2 SYDVKM come from the germline V gene. CDR3 sequence reads: CASSPRRGSGYTF. CDR3 nucleotide sequence: TGTGCCAGCAGCCCCCGTCGAGGGAGTGGCTACACCTTC.

This chain links TRBV11-3 with TRBJ2-7; tentatively, D is TRBD2 (5 bases). The CDR3 loop spans 15 amino acids. Between the trimmed V and J ends, which lost 1 base and 2 bases, there was a span of 12 bases. Germline values: CDR1 SGHNT, CDR2 YENEEA. This CDR3 reads CASSLANGITYEQYF. The CDR3 bases are TGTGCCAGCAGCTTAGCTAACGGGATCACCTACGAGCAGTACTTC.

The chain links TRBV2 to TRBJ1-4, with D possibly matching TRBD1 (6 bases). The length of the CDR3 is 14 residues. The germline V gene encodes CDR1 SNHLY and CDR2 FYNNEI. V shed 6 bases and J shed 5 bases, with 13 bases lying between them. This CDR3 is CASRRGQRNEKLFF. The CDR3, as DNA: TGTGCCAGCAGACGAGGACAGCGAAATGAAAAACTGTTTTTT.

The chain joins TRBV15 to TRBJ2-5, with 8 nucleotides matching TRBD2. Trimming cost V 1 base and J 7 bases; bases outside gene matches: 8. There are 15 residues in the CDR3. In germline, CDR1 is LNHNV, CDR2 YYDKDF (reference sequence). The DNA of the CDR3 is TGTGCCACCAGCAGAGGAGCGGGGGTGTCCTTGACCCAGTACTTC. Protein sequence: CATSRGAGVSLTQYF.

The chain uses TRBV13 and TRBJ2-7; no reliable D call. Germline loops: CDR1 PRHDT, CDR2 FYEKMQ (reference sequence). Trimming shortened V by 0 bases and J by 3 bases, and 6 bases separated the two germline ends. This CDR3 is 13 amino acids long. Here the CDR3 reads CASSLGAYYEQYF. The DNA for the CDR3 is TGTGCCAGCAGCTTAGGGGCATACTACGAGCAGTACTTC.

The chain employs TRBV4-2 and TRBJ2-2, with 11 bases that match TRBD2. Per the germline V gene, CDR1 is LGHNA and CDR2 is YNFKEQ. This CDR3 region has 17 residues. V trimming: 1 base; J trimming: 6 bases; junction bases outside the gene matches: 7. The CDR3 protein is CASSQGRRLAGPGELFF. The CDR3 DNA follows: TGTGCCAGCAGCCAAGGTCGGCGACTAGCGGGACCCGGGGAGCTGTTTTTT.

V usage is TRBV7-2 and J usage is TRBJ1-1; no reliable D call. CDR3 length equals 11 residues. The V gene's germline CDR1 is SGHTA and CDR2 FQGNSA. V was cut by 6 bases and J by 5 bases, with 7 bases left in between. CDR3 sequence: CASRPVTEAFF. In DNA, the CDR3 is TGTGCCAGCAGGCCGGTGACTGAAGCTTTCTTT.

This clone was picked up a small number of times. V gene TRBV19 combines with J gene TRBJ2-3, with 11 bases that match TRBD2. Germline V gene sequence: CDR1 LNHDA, CDR2 SQIVND (reference sequence). This CDR3 comprises 16 residues. With 4 bases clipped from V and 4 bases from J, the junction kept 7 bases outside the gene matches. CDR3 loop: CASSTLAGVGADTQYF. The CDR3 nucleotides read TGTGCCAGTAGTACACTAGCGGGAGTGGGGGCAGATACGCAGTATTTT.

This rearrangement joins TRBV28 to TRBJ2-5, with a tentative D call TRBD2 (5 bases). CDR1 and CDR2 (germline): MDHEN, SYDVKM. Trimming left V 9 bases short and J 3 bases short, with 20 bases between. This CDR3 has 15 residues. The CDR3 protein is CASARGAEGKETQYF. DNA for the CDR3: TGTGCCAGTGCCCGGGGAGCGGAAGGTAAAGAGACCCAGTACTTC.

The gene calls are TRBV7-3 and TRBJ2-1, with 8 bases identical to TRBD2. V lost 9 bases to trimming and J lost 7 bases; unmatched junction nucleotides: 11. This CDR3 is built from 14 residues. The germline gives CDR1 SGHTA, CDR2 FQGTGA. CDR3 nucleotides: TGTGCCAGTTCCAACGGGGGGGCCTGGAATGAGCAGTTCTTC. Its translation: CASSNGGAWNEQFF.

This clone was detected once. The chain links TRBV6-5 to TRBJ2-2; TRBD2 matches 13 bases. Germline CDR1 is MNHEY and CDR2 is SVGAGI. The CDR3 sequence is 16 residues long. The ends lost 4 bases at V and 4 bases at J; junction bases unmatched: 3. CDR3: CASSFRTSGSTGELFF. In nucleotides, the CDR3 is TGTGCCAGCAGTTTCAGGACTAGCGGGAGCACCGGGGAGCTGTTTTTT.

The chain carries TRBV4-2 and TRBJ2-1, with TRBD1 identical over 8 bases. This CDR3 contains 15 residues. The germline gives CDR1 LGHNA, CDR2 YNFKEQ. Trimming took 2 bases from V and 0 from J; bases not matched to a gene: 0. CDR3 in DNA: TGTGCCAGCAGCCAAACAGGGGGCTCCTACAATGAGCAGTTCTTC. Translation gives CASSQTGGSYNEQFF.

The CDR3 sequence is CASSVGQIYEQYF. DNA of the CDR3: TGTGCCAGCAGTGTTGGACAAATCTACGAGCAGTACTTC. The rearrangement links TRBV2 to TRBJ2-7; a possible D gene is TRBD1 (5 bases). This CDR3 has 13 amino acids. Trimming took 4 bases from V and 3 from J, leaving 10 bases between them. Per germline, CDR1 SNHLY and CDR2 FYNNEI. The full variable domain, completed using reference TRBV2 and TRBJ2-7, is EPEVTQTPSHQVTQMGQEVILRCVPISNHLYFYWYRQILGQKVEFLVSFYNNEISEKSEIFDDQFSVERPDGSNFTLKIRSTKLEDSAMYFCASSVGQIYEQYFGPGTRLTVT.

CDR3 sequence: CASSLVAGSGANVLTF. DNA for the CDR3: TGCGCCAGCAGCTTGGTAGCAGGGTCTGGGGCCAACGTCCTGACTTTC. The J gene is TRBJ2-6, the V gene TRBV5-1; D is perhaps TRBD1 (5 bases). The V end lost 0 bases, the J end lost 1 base, and 8 bases lay between the germline ends. CDR3 length: 16 residues. The germline CDR1 and CDR2 sequences are SGHRS and YFSETQ.

The chain joins TRBV6-5 to TRBJ2-3; D unclear. V dropped 5 bases and J dropped 3 bases, with 15 bases sitting between them. In germline, CDR1 is MNHEY, CDR2 SVGAGI. This CDR3 spans 15 amino acids. The CDR3, as DNA: TGTGCCAGCAGTAGTACTCTAGTTAAAACAGATACGCAGTATTTT. It is translated as CASSSTLVKTDTQYF.

This chain connects TRBV7-2 to TRBJ1-2; D is unclear. The CDR3 consists of 19 residues. In germline, CDR1 is SGHTA, CDR2 FQGNSA. Deletions cut 2 bases from V and 5 bases from J, with 27 bases between. The CDR3, as DNA: TGTGCCAGCAGCTTACACAGCCAGAAACTCCCGACCTCAATATATGGCTACACCTTC. This sequence encodes CASSLHSQKLPTSIYGYTF.

The V and J genes are TRBV30 and TRBJ2-4; perhaps TRBD2 as D (6 bases). The CDR3 is made up of 16 amino acids. Trimming shortened V by 3 bases and J by 0 bases, and 15 bases separated the two germline ends. The V gene's germline CDR1 is GTSNPN and CDR2 SVGIG (reference sequence). The CDR3 nucleotides read TGTGCCTGGAGCCTACCGGCGGGGCTAGCCAAAAACATTCAGTACTTC. Protein product: CAWSLPAGLAKNIQYF. Based on the CDR3 plus reference TRBV30 and TRBJ2-4, the full variable domain is SQTIHQWPATLVQPVGSPLSLECTVEGTSNPNLYWYRQAAGRGLQLLFYSVGIGQISSEVPQNLSASRPQDRQFILSSKKLLLSDSGFYLCAWSLPAGLAKNIQYFGAGTRLSVL.

The gene calls are TRBV30 and TRBJ1-1, with D possibly matching TRBD1 (5 bases). Germline V gene data show CDR1 as GTSNPN and CDR2 as SVGIG (reference sequence). CDR3 length equals 13 residues. Trimming took off 3 bases at V and 0 bases at J, with 8 bases between the two ends. This CDR3 reads CAWRWGVNTEAFF. The DNA of the CDR3 is TGTGCCTGGAGATGGGGGGTGAACACTGAAGCTTTCTTT.